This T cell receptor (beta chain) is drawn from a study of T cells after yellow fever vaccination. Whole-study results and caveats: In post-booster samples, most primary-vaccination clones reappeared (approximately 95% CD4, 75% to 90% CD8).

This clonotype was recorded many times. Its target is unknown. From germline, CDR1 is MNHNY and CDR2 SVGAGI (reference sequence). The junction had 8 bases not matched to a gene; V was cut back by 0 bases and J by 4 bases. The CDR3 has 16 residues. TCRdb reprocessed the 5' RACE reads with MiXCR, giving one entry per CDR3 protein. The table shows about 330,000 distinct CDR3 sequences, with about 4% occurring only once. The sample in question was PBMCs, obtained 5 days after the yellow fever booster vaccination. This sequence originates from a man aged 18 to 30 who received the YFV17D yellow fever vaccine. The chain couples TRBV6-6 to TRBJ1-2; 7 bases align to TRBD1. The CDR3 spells CASSYSLQGPGYGYTF. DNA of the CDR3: TGTGCCAGCAGTTACTCACTACAGGGGCCGGGCTATGGCTACACCTTC.